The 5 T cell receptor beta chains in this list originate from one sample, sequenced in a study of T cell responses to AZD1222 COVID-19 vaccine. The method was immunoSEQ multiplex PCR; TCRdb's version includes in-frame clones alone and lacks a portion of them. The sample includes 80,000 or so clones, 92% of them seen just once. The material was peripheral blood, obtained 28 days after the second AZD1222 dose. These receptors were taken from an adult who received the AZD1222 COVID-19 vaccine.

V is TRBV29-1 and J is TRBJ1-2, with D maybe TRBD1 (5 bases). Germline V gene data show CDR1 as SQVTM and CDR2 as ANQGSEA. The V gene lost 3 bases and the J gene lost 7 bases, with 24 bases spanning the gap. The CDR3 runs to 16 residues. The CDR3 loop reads CSVDSQSDRYGGGYTF. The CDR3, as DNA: TGCAGCGTTGATTCTCAGAGCGATAGGTACGGGGGTGGCTACACCTTC.

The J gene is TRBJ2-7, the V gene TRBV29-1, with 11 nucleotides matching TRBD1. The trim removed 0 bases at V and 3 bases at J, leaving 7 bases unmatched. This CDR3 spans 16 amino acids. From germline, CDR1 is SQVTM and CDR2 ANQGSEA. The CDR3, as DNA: TGCAGCGTTGAAGATCTTGGGACAGGGGGGATCTACGAGCAGTACTTC. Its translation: CSVEDLGTGGIYEQYF.

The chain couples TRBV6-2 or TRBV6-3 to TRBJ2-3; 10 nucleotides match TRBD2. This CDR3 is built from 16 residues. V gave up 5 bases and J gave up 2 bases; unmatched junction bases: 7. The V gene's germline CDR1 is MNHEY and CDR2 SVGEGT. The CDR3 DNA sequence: TGTGCCAGCAGTCTCTCCCTAGCGGGAGTCACAGATACGCAGTATTTT. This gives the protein CASSLSLAGVTDTQYF.

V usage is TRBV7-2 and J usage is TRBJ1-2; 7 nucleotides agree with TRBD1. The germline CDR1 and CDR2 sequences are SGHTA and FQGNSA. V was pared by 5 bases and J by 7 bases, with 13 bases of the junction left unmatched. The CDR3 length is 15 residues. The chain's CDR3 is CASSEISTGARGYTF. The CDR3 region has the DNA TGTGCCAGCAGCGAAATCTCTACAGGGGCCCGTGGCTACACCTTC.

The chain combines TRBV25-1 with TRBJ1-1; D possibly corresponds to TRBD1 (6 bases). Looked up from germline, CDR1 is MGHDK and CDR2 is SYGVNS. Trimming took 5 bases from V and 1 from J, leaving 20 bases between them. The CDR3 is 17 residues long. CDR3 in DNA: TGTGCCAGCAGTCCTCTTGGGACATATCCCCAGAACACTGAAGCTTTCTTT. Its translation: CASSPLGTYPQNTEAFF.